The T cell receptor beta chain under discussion was sequenced for a study of T cell responses to AZD1222 COVID-19 vaccine. Study results and caveats: Of the AZD1222 recipients, only five to seven were seropositive at baseline.

Comment on this clone: The antigen remains undetermined.

This table comes from immunoSEQ multiplex PCR, and its TCRdb copy is limited to in-frame clones, with some not included. Of 72,000 or so clones listed, 85% were seen once; the top ten hold over 20%. This TCR came from an adult in good health. The sample in question was peripheral blood, obtained on day 0 of AZD1222 vaccination.

The CDR3 sequence is CASSEGGQSNQPQHF. DNA for the CDR3: TGTGCCAGCAGTGAAGGGGGGCAGTCCAATCAGCCCCAGCATTTT. This rearrangement joins TRBV2 to TRBJ1-5, with a tentative D call TRBD1 (6 bases). Trimming removed 1 base from V and 3 bases from J, with 10 bases in between. The CDR3 is 15 residues long. Germline loops: CDR1 SNHLY, CDR2 FYNNEI.